The clone carrying this T cell receptor beta chain was detected many times. The target antigen is unknown. Trimming pared 4 bases from V and 6 bases from J, leaving 12 bases between. The V gene's germline CDR1 is SGHNT and CDR2 YYREEE (reference sequence). This CDR3 region has 13 residues. The data were taken from a study of beta chain features in type 1 diabetes. General study findings and limits: Among all four CD4+ subsets, Type 1 diabetes patients had TCRB CDR3s that were moderately but significantly shorter.

Over 98% purity was reached by all sorted populations. TCRB transcripts that were expressed got sequenced, as all of the isolated RNA had been reverse transcribed. This table comes from immunoSEQ multiplex PCR, and its TCRdb copy is limited to in-frame clones, with some not included. The table records 120,000 to 150,000 clones, about 12% of them present only once. Sequenced: central memory CD4+ T cells from blood. The origin of this receptor is a man younger than 35 with type 1 diabetes. The chain employs TRBV5-4 and TRBJ2-3; the D call may be TRBD1 or TRBD2 (6 bases each). This chain's CDR3 is CASSSPGADTQYF. CDR3 nucleotides: TGTGCCAGCAGCAGCCCGGGGGCGGATACGCAGTATTTT.